This T cell receptor (beta chain) appears in the sequencing data of a study of early stage breast cancer tumors. At the level of the study: Among around 12 ER+/PR+/HER2- tumors, eight were ductal, four lobular.

The V and J ends lost 4 bases and 1 base, in that order; junction bases with no gene match: 6. Germline lookup yields CDR1 MNHEY and CDR2 SVGAGI. The CDR3 has 16 amino acids. TCRdb's copy holds only in-frame clones and misses some; the assay was immunoSEQ multiplex PCR. Counted here are 45,000 to 65,000 clones, around 78% occurring once; the ten biggest clones make up about 3.4%. This sequence was found in a person in their 40s with breast cancer. Sample: blood. The chain couples TRBV6-5 to TRBJ2-5, with 10 bases matching TRBD2. CDR3 sequence reads: CASSFGRLAGQETQYF. CDR3 sequence (DNA): TGTGCCAGCAGTTTCGGAAGACTAGCGGGCCAAGAGACCCAGTACTTC.